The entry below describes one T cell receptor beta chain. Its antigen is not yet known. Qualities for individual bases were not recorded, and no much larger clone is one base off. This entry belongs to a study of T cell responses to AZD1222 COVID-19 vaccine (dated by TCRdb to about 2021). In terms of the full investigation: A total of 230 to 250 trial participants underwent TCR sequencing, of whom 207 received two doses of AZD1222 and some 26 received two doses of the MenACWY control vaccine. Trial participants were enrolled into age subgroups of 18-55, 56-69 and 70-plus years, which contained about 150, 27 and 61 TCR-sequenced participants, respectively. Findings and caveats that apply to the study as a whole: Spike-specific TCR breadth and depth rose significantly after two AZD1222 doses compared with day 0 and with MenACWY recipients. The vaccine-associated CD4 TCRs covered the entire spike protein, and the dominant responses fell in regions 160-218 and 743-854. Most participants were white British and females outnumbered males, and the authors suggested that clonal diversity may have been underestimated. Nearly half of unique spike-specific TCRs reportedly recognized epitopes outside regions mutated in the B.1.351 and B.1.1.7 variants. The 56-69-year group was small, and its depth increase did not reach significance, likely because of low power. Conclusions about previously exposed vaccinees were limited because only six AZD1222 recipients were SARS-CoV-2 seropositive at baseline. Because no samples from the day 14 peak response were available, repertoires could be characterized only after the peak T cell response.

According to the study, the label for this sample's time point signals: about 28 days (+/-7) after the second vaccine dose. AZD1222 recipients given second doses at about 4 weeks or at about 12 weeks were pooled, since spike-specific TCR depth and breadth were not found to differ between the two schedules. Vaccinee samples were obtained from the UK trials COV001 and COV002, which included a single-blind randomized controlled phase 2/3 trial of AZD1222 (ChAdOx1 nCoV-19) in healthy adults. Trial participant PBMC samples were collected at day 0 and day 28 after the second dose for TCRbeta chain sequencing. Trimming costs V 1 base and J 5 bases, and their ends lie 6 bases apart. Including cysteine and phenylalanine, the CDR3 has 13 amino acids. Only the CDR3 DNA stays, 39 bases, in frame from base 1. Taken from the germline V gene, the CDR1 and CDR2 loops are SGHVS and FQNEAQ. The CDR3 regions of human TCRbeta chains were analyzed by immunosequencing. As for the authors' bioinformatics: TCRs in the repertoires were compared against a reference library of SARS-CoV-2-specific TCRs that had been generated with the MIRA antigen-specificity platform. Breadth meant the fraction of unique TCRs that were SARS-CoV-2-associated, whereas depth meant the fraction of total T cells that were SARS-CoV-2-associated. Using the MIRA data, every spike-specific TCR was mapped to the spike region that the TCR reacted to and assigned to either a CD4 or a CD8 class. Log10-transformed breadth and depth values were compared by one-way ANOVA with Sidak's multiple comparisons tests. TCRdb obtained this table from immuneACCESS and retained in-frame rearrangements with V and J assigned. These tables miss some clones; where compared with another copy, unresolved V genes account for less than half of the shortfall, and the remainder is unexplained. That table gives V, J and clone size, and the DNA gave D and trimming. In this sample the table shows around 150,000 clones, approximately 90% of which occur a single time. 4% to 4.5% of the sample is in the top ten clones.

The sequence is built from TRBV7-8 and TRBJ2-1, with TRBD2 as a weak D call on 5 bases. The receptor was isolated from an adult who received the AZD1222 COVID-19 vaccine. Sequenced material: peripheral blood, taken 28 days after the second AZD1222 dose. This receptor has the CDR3 CASSLGRNNEQFF. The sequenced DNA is TGTGCCAGCAGCTTAGGGAGGAACAATGAGCAGTTCTTC.